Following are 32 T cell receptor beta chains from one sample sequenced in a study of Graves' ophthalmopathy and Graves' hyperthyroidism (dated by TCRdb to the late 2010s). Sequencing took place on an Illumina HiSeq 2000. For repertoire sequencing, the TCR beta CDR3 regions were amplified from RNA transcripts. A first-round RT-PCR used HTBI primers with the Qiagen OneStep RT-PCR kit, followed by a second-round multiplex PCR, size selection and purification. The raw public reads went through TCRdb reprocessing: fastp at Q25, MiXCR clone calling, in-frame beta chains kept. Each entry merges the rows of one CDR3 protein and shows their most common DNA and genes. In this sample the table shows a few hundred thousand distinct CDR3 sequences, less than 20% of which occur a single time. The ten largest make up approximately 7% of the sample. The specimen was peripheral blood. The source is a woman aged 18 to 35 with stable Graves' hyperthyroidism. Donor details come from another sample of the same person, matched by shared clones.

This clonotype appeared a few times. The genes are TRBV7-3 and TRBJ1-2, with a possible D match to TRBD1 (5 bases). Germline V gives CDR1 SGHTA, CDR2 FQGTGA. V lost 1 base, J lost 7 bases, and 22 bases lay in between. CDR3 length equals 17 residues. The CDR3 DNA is TGTGCCAGCAGCTTAAAGGCCCCAGGAGGAAGTGGGGGTGGCTACACCTTC. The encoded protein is CASSLKAPGGSGGGYTF. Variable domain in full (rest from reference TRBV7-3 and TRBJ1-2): GAGVSQTPSNKVTEKGKYVELRCDPISGHTALYWYRQSLGQGPEFLIYFQGTGAADDSGLPNDRFFAVRPEGSVSTLKIQRTERGDSAVYLCASSLKAPGGSGGGYTFGSGTRLTVV.

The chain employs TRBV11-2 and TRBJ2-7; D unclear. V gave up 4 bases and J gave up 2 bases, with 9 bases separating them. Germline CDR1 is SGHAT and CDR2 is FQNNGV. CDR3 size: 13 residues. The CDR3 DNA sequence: TGTGCCAGCAGCTACTACGTAGCCTACGAGCAGTACTTC. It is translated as CASSYYVAYEQYF.

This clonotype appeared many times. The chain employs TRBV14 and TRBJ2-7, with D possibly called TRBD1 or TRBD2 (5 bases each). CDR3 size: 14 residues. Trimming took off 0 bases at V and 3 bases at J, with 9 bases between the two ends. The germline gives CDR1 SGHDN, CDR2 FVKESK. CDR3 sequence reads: CASSQDGARYEQYF. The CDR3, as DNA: TGTGCCAGCAGCCAAGACGGGGCCCGCTACGAGCAGTACTTC. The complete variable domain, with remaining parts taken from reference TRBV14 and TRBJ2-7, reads EAGVTQFPSHSVIEKGQTVTLRCDPISGHDNLYWYRRVMGKEIKFLLHFVKESKQDESGMPNNRFLAERTGGTYSTLKVQPAELEDSGVYFCASSQDGARYEQYFGPGTRLTVT.

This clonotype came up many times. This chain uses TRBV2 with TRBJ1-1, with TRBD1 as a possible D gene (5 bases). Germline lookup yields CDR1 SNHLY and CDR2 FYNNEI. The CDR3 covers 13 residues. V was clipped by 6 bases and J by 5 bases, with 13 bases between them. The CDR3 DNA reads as TGTGCCAGCAGCCACCCAGAGGGGACTGAAGCTTTCTTT. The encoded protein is CASSHPEGTEAFF.

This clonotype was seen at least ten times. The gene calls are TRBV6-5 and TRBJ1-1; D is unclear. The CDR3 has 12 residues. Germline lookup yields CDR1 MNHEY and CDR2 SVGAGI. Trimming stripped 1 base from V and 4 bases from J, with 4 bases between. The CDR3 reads CASSYYATEAFF. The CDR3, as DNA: TGTGCCAGCAGTTACTATGCCACTGAAGCTTTCTTT.

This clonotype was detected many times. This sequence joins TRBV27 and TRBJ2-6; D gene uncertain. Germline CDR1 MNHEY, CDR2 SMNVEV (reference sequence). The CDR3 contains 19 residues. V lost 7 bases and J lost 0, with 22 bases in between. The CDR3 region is CASTLKGGRVLSGANVLTF. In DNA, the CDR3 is TGTGCCAGCACCCTAAAGGGCGGCAGAGTCCTCTCTGGGGCCAACGTCCTGACTTTC.

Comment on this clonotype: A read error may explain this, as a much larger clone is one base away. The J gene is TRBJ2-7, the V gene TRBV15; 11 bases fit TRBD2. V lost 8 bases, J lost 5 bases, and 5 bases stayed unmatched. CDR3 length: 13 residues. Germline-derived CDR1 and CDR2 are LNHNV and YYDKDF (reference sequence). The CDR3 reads CATARLAGNEQYF. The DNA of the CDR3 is TGTGCCACCGCCCGACTAGCGGGGAACGAGCAGTACTTC.

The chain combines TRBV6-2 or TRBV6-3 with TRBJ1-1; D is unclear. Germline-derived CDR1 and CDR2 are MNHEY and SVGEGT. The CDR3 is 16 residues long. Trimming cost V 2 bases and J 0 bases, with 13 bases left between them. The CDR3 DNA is TGTGCCAGCAGTTACGTGACACCTCTCATGAACACTGAAGCTTTCTTT. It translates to CASSYVTPLMNTEAFF.

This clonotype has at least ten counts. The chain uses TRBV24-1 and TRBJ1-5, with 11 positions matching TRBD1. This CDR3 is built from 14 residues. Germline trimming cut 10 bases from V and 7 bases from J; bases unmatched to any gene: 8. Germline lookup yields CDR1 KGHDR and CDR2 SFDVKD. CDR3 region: CATQDRGLGQPQHF. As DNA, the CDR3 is TGTGCCACTCAGGACAGGGGGCTCGGGCAGCCCCAGCATTTT.

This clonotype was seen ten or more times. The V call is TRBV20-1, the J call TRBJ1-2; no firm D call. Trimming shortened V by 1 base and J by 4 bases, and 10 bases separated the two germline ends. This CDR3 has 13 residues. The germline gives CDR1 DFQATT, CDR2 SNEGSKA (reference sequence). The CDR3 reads CSARVSGTYGYTF. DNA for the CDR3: TGCAGTGCTAGAGTCAGCGGCACCTATGGCTACACCTTC.

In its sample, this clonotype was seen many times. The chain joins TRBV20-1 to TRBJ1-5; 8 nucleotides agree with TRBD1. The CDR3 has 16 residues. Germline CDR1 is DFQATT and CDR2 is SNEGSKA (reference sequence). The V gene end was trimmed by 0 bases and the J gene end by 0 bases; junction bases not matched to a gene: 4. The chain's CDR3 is CSARDPRGPSNQPQHF. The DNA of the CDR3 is TGCAGTGCTAGAGATCCCAGGGGGCCTAGCAATCAGCCCCAGCATTTT.

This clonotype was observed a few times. The DNA for the CDR3 is TGTGCCAGCAGCTTATTGGGACAGCTTCCTAACTATGGCTACACCTTC. This sequence encodes CASSLLGQLPNYGYTF. The rearrangement joins TRBV11-1 to TRBJ1-2; the match to TRBD1 covers 7 bases. The V gene end was trimmed by 2 bases and the J gene end by 0 bases; junction bases not matched to a gene: 6. The CDR3 runs to 16 residues. Germline CDR1 is SGHAT and CDR2 is FQDESV (reference sequence).

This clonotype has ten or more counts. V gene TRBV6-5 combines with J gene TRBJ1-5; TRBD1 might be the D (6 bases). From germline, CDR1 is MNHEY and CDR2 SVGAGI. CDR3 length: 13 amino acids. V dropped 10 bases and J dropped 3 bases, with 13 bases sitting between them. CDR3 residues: CATHREVNQPQHF. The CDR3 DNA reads TGTGCCACCCACAGGGAGGTCAATCAGCCCCAGCATTTT.

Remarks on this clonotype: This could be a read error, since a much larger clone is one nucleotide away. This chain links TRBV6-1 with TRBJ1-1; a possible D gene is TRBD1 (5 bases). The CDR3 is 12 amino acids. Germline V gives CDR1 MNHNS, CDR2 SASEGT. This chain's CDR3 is CASIGENTEACF. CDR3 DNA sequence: TGTGCCAGCATAGGGGAGAACACTGAAGCTTGCTTT.

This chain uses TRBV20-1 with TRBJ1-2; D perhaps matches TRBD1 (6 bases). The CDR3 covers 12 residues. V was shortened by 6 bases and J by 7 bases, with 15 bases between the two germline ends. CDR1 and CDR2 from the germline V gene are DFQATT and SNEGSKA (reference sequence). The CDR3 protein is CSASGGAAGYTF. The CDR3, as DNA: TGCAGTGCCAGCGGGGGCGCGGCTGGCTACACCTTC.

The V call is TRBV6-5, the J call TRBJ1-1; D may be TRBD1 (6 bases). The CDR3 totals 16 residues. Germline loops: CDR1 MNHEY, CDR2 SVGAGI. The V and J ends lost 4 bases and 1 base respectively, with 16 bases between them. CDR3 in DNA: TGTGCCAGCAGTTTGCCCCCTCAGGGACAGAACACTGAAGCTTTCTTT. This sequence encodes CASSLPPQGQNTEAFF.

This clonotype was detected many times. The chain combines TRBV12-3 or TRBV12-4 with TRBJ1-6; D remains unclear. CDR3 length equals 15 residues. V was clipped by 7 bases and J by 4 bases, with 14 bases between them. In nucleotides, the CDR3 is TGTGCCAGCACCGAGGAAATCGGGTATAATTCACCCCTCCACTTT. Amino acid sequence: CASTEEIGYNSPLHF.

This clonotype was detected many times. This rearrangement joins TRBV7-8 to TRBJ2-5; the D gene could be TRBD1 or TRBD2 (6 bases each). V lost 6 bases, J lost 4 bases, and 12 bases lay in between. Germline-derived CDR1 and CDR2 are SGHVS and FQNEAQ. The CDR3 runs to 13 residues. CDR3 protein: CASSSGGGETQYF. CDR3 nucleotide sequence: TGTGCCAGCAGTTCCGGAGGGGGAGAGACCCAGTACTTC.

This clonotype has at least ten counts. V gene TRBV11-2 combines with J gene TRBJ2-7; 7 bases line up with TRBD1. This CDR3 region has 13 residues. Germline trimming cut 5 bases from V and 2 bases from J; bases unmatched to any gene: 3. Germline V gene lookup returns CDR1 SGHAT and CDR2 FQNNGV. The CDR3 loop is CASSIGTAYEQYF. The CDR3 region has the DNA TGTGCCAGCAGCATCGGGACAGCCTACGAGCAGTACTTC. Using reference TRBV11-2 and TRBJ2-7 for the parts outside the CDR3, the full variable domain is EAGVAQSPRYKIIEKRQSVAFWCNPISGHATLYWYQQILGQGPKLLIQFQNNGVVDDSQLPKDRFSAERLKGVDSTLKIQPAKLEDSAVYLCASSIGTAYEQYFGPGTRLTVT.

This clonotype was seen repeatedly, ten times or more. CDR3 sequence reads: CASSLETGTGLSYEQYF. The CDR3 DNA reads TGTGCCAGCAGTCTTGAAACCGGGACAGGGTTGTCTTACGAGCAGTACTTC. V gene TRBV6-1 combines with J gene TRBJ2-7; 9 positions agree with TRBD1. Germline V gene lookup returns CDR1 MNHNS and CDR2 SASEGT. Losses at the gene ends were 5 bases for V and 4 bases for J; bases not matched to a gene: 15. This CDR3 has 17 residues.

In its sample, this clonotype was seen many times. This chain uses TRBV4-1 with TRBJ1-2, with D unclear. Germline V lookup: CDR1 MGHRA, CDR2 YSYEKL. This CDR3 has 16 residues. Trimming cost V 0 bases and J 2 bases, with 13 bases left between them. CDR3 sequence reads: CASSQDKAFQNYGYTF. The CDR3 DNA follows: TGCGCCAGCAGCCAAGATAAGGCCTTCCAGAACTATGGCTACACCTTC.

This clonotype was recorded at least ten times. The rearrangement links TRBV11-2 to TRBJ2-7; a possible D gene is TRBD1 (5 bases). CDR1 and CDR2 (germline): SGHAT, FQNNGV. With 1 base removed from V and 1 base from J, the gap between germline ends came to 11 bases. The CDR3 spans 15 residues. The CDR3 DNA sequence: TGTGCCAGCAGCTTAGGGGGCAGGGAATCCTACGAGCAGTACTTC. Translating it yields CASSLGGRESYEQYF.

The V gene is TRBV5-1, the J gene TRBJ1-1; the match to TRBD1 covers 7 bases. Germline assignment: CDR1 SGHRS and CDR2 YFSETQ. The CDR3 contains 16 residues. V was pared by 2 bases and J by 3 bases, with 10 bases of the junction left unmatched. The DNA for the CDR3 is TGCGCCAGCAGCTTCCCCGTAGGGGGCAGGGACACTGAAGCTTTCTTT. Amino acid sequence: CASSFPVGGRDTEAFF.

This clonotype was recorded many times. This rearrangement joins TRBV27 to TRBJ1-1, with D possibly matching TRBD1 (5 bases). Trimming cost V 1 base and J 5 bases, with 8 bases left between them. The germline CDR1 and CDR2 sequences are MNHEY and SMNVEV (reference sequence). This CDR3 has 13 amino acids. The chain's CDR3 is CASSLYRGTEAFF. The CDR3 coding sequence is TGTGCCAGCAGTTTATACCGGGGGACTGAAGCTTTCTTT.

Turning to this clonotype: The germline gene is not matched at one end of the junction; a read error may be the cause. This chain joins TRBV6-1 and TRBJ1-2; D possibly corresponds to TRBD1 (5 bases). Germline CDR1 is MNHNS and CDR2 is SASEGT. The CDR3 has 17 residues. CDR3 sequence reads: CASSQEFGGFTNYGYTF. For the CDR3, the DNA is TGCGCCAGCAGCCAAGAATTCGGGGGGTTCACCAACTATGGCTACACCTTC.

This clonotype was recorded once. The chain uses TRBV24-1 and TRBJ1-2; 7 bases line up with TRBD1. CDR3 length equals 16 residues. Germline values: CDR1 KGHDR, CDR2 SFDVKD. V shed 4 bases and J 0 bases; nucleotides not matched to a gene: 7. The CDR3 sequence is CATSDPNRGANYGYTF. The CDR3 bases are TGTGCCACCAGTGACCCTAACAGGGGAGCTAACTATGGCTACACCTTC.

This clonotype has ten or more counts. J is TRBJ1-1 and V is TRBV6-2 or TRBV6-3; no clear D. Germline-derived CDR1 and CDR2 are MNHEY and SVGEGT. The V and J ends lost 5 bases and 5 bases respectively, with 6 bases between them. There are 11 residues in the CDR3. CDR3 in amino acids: CASSGITEAFF. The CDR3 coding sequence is TGTGCCAGCAGTGGGATTACTGAAGCTTTCTTT.

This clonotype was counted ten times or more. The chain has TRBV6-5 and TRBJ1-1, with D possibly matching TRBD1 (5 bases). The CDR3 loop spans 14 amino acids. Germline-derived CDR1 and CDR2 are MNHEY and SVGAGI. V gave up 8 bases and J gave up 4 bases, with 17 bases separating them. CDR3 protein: CASVGGLFGTEAFF. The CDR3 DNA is TGTGCCAGCGTTGGGGGGTTGTTTGGCACTGAAGCTTTCTTT.

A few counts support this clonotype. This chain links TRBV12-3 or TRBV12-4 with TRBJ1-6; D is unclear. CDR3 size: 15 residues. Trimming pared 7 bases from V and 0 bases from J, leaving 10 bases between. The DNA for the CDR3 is TGTGCCAGCACCAACGGTATCTCCTATAATTCACCCCTCCACTTT. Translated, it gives CASTNGISYNSPLHF.

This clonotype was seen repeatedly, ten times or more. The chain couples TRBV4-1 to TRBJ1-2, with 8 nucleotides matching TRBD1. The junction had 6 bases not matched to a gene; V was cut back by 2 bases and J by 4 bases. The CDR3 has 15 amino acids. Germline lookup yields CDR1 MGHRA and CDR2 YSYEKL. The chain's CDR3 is CASSQPGGAFYGYTF. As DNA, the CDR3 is TGCGCCAGCAGCCAACCAGGGGGCGCCTTCTATGGCTACACCTTC.

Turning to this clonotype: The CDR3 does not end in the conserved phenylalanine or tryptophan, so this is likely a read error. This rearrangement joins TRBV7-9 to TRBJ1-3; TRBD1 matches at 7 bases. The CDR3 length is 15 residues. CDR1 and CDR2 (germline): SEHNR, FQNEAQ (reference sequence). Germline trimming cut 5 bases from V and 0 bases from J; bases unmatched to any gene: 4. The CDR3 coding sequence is TGTGCCAGCAGCAAGACAGGGAGCTCTGGAAACACCATATATTAT. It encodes CASSKTGSSGNTIYY.

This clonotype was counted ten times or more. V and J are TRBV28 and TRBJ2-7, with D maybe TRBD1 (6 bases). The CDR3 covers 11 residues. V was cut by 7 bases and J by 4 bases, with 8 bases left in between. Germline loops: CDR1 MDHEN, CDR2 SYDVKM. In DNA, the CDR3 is TGTGCCAGCAATGACAGGTACGAGCAGTACTTC. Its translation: CASNDRYEQYF.